Below, 29 T cell receptor beta chains from the same sample are listed, as sequenced in a study of breast tumors, draining lymph nodes, adjacent tissues. Axillary draining lymph nodes of breast cancer patients supplied the node samples. TCRdb processed the multiplex PCR reads anew with MiXCR; each CDR3 protein has one entry. This sample has about 140,000 distinct CDR3 sequences, with 32% found just once. Sequenced sample: axillary lymph node tissue. The receptors shown here come from a female donor with breast cancer. Some clones in this sample may be carry-over from other donors' samples.

The sample holds many counts of this clonotype. CDR3: CSAERRGLDTF. CDR3 nucleotides: TGCAGTGCTGAGCGGCGGGGCCTGGACACCTTC. This chain connects TRBV20-1 to TRBJ1-2; D perhaps matches TRBD1 (5 bases). The V end lost 5 bases, the J end lost 12 bases, and 16 bases lay between the germline ends. Germline CDR1 is DFQATT and CDR2 is SNEGSKA (reference sequence). This CDR3 has 11 residues.

At least ten counts were recorded for this clonotype. V and J are TRBV10-3 and TRBJ2-7; D unclear. V was clipped by 2 bases and J by 5 bases, with 10 bases between them. The germline V gene has CDR1 ENHRY and CDR2 SYGVKD. This CDR3 region has 13 residues. The CDR3 bases are TGTGCCATCAGTGAGCCCCCCACGGACGAGCAGTACTTC. It is translated as CAISEPPTDEQYF.

This clonotype was counted at least ten times. V and J are TRBV24-1 and TRBJ2-3; no reliable D call. CDR3 length: 15 amino acids. CDR1 is KGHDR and CDR2 is SFDVKD in the germline V gene. V lost 3 bases and J lost 2, with 11 bases in between. In nucleotides, the CDR3 is TGTGCCACCAGTGATGGAGACCCCGCCACAGATACGCAGTATTTT. Its translation: CATSDGDPATDTQYF.

Many counts were recorded for this clonotype. The CDR3 sequence is CSVDKNNYGYTF. CDR3 coding DNA: TGCAGCGTTGACAAAAATAACTATGGCTACACCTTC. The rearrangement joins TRBV29-1 to TRBJ1-2; D remains unclear. Germline V lookup: CDR1 SQVTM, CDR2 ANQGSEA. V dropped 3 bases and J dropped 1 base, with 6 bases sitting between them. The CDR3 runs to 12 residues.

This chain joins TRBV25-1 and TRBJ2-1; 9 bases align to TRBD1. This CDR3 has 14 residues. The V gene's germline CDR1 is MGHDK and CDR2 SYGVNS. The ends lost 3 bases at V and 7 bases at J; junction bases unmatched: 4. The CDR3: CASSDRDRENEQFF. CDR3 DNA: TGTGCCAGCAGTGACCGGGACAGGGAAAATGAGCAGTTCTTC.

This chain uses TRBV6-2 or TRBV6-3 with TRBJ1-2; D is unclear. The germline gives CDR1 MNHEY, CDR2 SVGEGT. The CDR3 runs 14 residues. Trimming took 2 bases from V and 5 from J, leaving 12 bases between them. Written as DNA, the CDR3 is TGTGCCAGCAGTTACGTACAGCCCTCATATGGCTACACCTTC. The encoded protein is CASSYVQPSYGYTF.

Turning to this clonotype: The junction departs from germline at one end; a sequencing error may be responsible. This chain connects TRBV7-9 to TRBJ2-3, with D tentatively TRBD1 or TRBD2 (5 bases each). The CDR3 is 15 residues long. Germline V gene lookup returns CDR1 SEHNR and CDR2 FQNEAQ (reference sequence). The CDR3: CASSQSGRLADTQYF. As DNA, the CDR3 is TGCGCCAGCAGCCAGTCGGGACGCCTCGCAGACACGCAGTATTTT.

The chain links TRBV24-1 to TRBJ1-2; TRBD1 matches 7 bases. V shed 5 bases and J 11 bases; nucleotides not matched to a gene: 16. Germline loops: CDR1 KGHDR, CDR2 SFDVKD. The CDR3 is 15 residues long. CDR3 in amino acids: CATSASYRQGSGYTF. The CDR3 nucleotides are TGTGCCACCAGTGCCAGCTACAGACAGGGTTCTGGTTACACCTTC.

This clonotype has a count of ten or more. This rearrangement joins TRBV19 to TRBJ2-7; 11 positions match TRBD1. CDR1 is LNHDA and CDR2 is SQIVND in the germline V gene (reference sequence). Unmatched junction bases numbered 4, after V lost 3 bases and J lost 3 bases. The CDR3 length is 15 residues. This CDR3 is CASSMPGQGVYEQYF. In nucleotides, the CDR3 is TGTGCCAGTAGTATGCCGGGACAGGGGGTCTACGAGCAGTACTTC. The full variable domain, with the rest looked up from reference TRBV19 and TRBJ2-7, is DGGITQSPKYLFRKEGQNVTLSCEQNLNHDAMYWYRQDPGQGLRLIYYSQIVNDFQKGDIAEGYSVSREKKESFPLTVTSAQKNPTAFYLCASSMPGQGVYEQYFGPGTRLTVT.

The chain joins TRBV29-1 to TRBJ2-5; TRBD2 aligns across 12 bases. The CDR3 loop spans 14 amino acids. Germline V gene data show CDR1 as SQVTM and CDR2 as ANQGSEA. The J segment lost 3 bases and the V segment lost 3 bases, leaving 2 bases of the junction unmatched. The CDR3 reads CSVDGLAGKETQYF. CDR3 DNA sequence: TGCAGCGTTGACGGACTAGCGGGGAAAGAGACCCAGTACTTC. The variable domain in full, with the rest retrieved from reference TRBV29-1 and TRBJ2-5, is SAVISQKPSRDICQRGTSLTIQCQVDSQVTMMFWYRQQPGQSLTLIATANQGSEATYESGFVIDKFPISRPNLTFSTLTVSNMSPEDSSIYLCSVDGLAGKETQYFGPGTRLLVL.

This clonotype was seen many times. The chain recombines TRBV2 with TRBJ2-3; D might be TRBD1 or TRBD2, each matching 5 bases. Germline assignment: CDR1 SNHLY and CDR2 FYNNEI. Trimming stripped 10 bases from V and 0 bases from J, with 23 bases between. The CDR3 is 17 residues long. Here the CDR3 DNA reads TGTGCCATACACCTCATGACAGCTAGCCCTAGCACAGATACGCAGTATTTT. This sequence encodes CAIHLMTASPSTDTQYF.

As concerns this clonotype: The CDR3 does not end in the conserved phenylalanine or tryptophan, so this is likely a read error. The chain joins TRBV18 to TRBJ1-4; 8 nucleotides align to TRBD1. V trimming: 6 bases; J trimming: 5 bases; junction bases outside the gene matches: 5. This CDR3 has 14 amino acids. Germline V lookup: CDR1 KGHSH, CDR2 LQKENI. CDR3 residues: CASSIGQGNEKLFL. CDR3 bases: TGTGCCAGCTCGATCGGACAGGGAAATGAAAAACTGTTTCTT.

This clonotype was recorded at least ten times. This sequence joins TRBV7-9 and TRBJ2-5; tentative D call: TRBD1 (6 bases). Germline V gene lookup returns CDR1 SEHNR and CDR2 FQNEAQ (reference sequence). This CDR3 contains 16 residues. Trimming removed 5 bases at V and 0 bases at J, with 16 bases between. CDR3: CASSPGDNLNQETQYF. In DNA, the CDR3 is TGTGCCAGCAGCCCAGGGGACAACCTGAACCAAGAGACCCAGTACTTC.

This clonotype was seen more than once but under ten times. The chain couples TRBV18 to TRBJ1-1; 7 bases map to TRBD1. The J segment lost 1 base and the V segment lost 3 bases, leaving 2 bases of the junction unmatched. Germline V gene data show CDR1 as KGHSH and CDR2 as LQKENI. There are 14 residues in the CDR3. For the CDR3, the DNA is TGTGCCAGCTCACCCTGGACAGGGAACACTGAAGCTTTCTTT. Translating it yields CASSPWTGNTEAFF.

In this sample, this clonotype turned up a few times. A much larger clonotype is one base distant, so this may be a read error. The chain couples TRBV20-1 to TRBJ2-3; 8 bases are a match to TRBD2. In germline, CDR1 is DFQATT, CDR2 SNEGSKA (reference sequence). CDR3 length equals 14 residues. With V trimmed by 7 bases and J by 0 bases, 6 bases remained unmatched. CDR3 sequence (DNA): TGCAGTGTCTTTAGCGGGGTGAGCACAGATACGCAGTATTTT. Its protein product is CSVFSGVSTDTQYF.

Many counts were recorded for this clonotype. V gene TRBV19 combines with J gene TRBJ2-7, with D perhaps matching TRBD1 (7 bases). The V gene's germline CDR1 is LNHDA and CDR2 SQIVND (reference sequence). The ends were cut back, 4 bases at V and 3 bases at J, with 13 bases in the middle. This CDR3 comprises 14 residues. The CDR3 region has the DNA TGTGCCAGTAGTAAACAGGGGACTTACTACGAGCAGTACTTC. It yields the protein CASSKQGTYYEQYF.

This clonotype was found many times. In DNA form, the CDR3 reads TGTGCCACCGCGGTTGGGGAGCTGTTTTTT. Translation: CATAVGELFF. The J gene is TRBJ2-2, the V gene TRBV6-1; D is uncertain. The CDR3 runs to 10 residues. In germline, CDR1 is MNHNS, CDR2 SASEGT. Trimming left V 10 bases short and J 8 bases short, with 8 bases between.

This sequence joins TRBV12-3 or TRBV12-4 and TRBJ2-1; D is undetermined. V was cut by 3 bases and J by 4 bases, with 10 bases left in between. CDR3 length equals 14 residues. CDR3 residues: CASSFTARYNEQFF. The CDR3 DNA is TGTGCCAGCAGTTTCACCGCCCGTTACAATGAGCAGTTCTTC.

The table lists this clonotype with many counts. The chain has TRBV19 and TRBJ2-3, with 8 bases aligning to TRBD2. CDR3 length: 13 residues. The ends lost 9 bases at V and 2 bases at J; junction bases unmatched: 4. The germline V gene has CDR1 LNHDA and CDR2 SQIVND (reference sequence). The CDR3 DNA follows: TGTGCCAGCACTAGCGGCCCCACAGATACGCAGTATTTT. Translating it yields CASTSGPTDTQYF. The complete variable domain, with remaining parts taken from reference TRBV19 and TRBJ2-3, reads DGGITQSPKYLFRKEGQNVTLSCEQNLNHDAMYWYRQDPGQGLRLIYYSQIVNDFQKGDIAEGYSVSREKKESFPLTVTSAQKNPTAFYLCASTSGPTDTQYFGPGTRLTVL.

This clonotype was counted many times. The rearrangement links TRBV25-1 to TRBJ2-2; maybe TRBD1 (6 bases). CDR1 and CDR2 from the germline V gene are MGHDK and SYGVNS. The CDR3 totals 15 residues. V lost 4 bases, J lost 5 bases, and 14 bases lay in between. CDR3 nucleotides: TGTGCCAGCAGTGCAATAGGAACAGGGACCGGGGAGCTGTTTTTT. As protein: CASSAIGTGTGELFF.

Remarks on this clonotype: A single base separates this from a much larger clone, so it may be a read error. The CDR3 coding sequence is TGTGCCAGCAGCCTGAACCAGGGCCCCTACGAGCAGTACGTC. It is translated as CASSLNQGPYEQYV. The gene calls are TRBV7-3 and TRBJ2-7, with D possibly TRBD1 on 5 matching bases. Trimming removed 5 bases at V and 2 bases at J, with 13 bases between. The V gene's germline CDR1 is SGHTA and CDR2 FQGTGA. The CDR3 has 14 amino acids.

The chain uses TRBV20-1 and TRBJ2-6; the D is unclear. The CDR3 has 13 residues. Trimming pared 1 base from V and 4 bases from J, leaving 5 bases between. Germline loops: CDR1 DFQATT, CDR2 SNEGSKA (reference sequence). The CDR3 DNA follows: TGCAGTGCTAGAGGTACAGGGGCCAACGTCCTGACTTTC. This encodes CSARGTGANVLTF.

The chain employs TRBV6-5 and TRBJ2-7; 8 bases align to TRBD1. The length of the CDR3 is 14 residues. Unmatched junction bases numbered 12, after V lost 2 bases and J lost 12 bases. Germline V gene data show CDR1 as MNHEY and CDR2 as SVGAGI. The CDR3 here is CASSYIAGGYKRYF. CDR3 coding DNA: TGTGCCAGCAGTTACATTGCAGGGGGCTACAAGCGGTACTTC.

This clonotype was recorded at least ten times. The chain recombines TRBV6-6 with TRBJ2-5; no clear D gene. The CDR3 extends over 16 amino acids. Germline lookup yields CDR1 MNHNY and CDR2 SVGAGI (reference sequence). The V end was cut by 0 bases, the J end by 1 base, with 12 bases between. The CDR3 spells CASSYSIFTGQETQYF. CDR3 bases: TGTGCCAGCAGTTACTCGATTTTTACGGGCCAAGAGACCCAGTACTTC.

This clonotype was detected a few times. The V call is TRBV24-1, the J call TRBJ2-7, with 8 nucleotides matching TRBD2. The V gene's germline CDR1 is KGHDR and CDR2 SFDVKD. The V and J ends lost 12 bases and 0 bases, in that order; junction bases with no gene match: 3. The CDR3 runs to 12 residues. The CDR3 loop reads CAGRGGSYEQYF. CDR3 nucleotide sequence: TGTGCCGGCCGGGGGGGCTCCTACGAGCAGTACTTC.

The V gene is TRBV19, the J gene TRBJ2-1; D possibly corresponds to TRBD1 (6 bases). V gave up 2 bases and J gave up 10 bases, with 12 bases separating them. Germline CDR1 reads LNHDA; CDR2 reads SQIVND (reference sequence). The CDR3 has 13 residues. In nucleotides, the CDR3 is TGTGCCAGTAGTATAACAGGGAGCTACGAGCAGTTCTTC. This codes for CASSITGSYEQFF.

This clonotype was detected ten times or more. The rearrangement links TRBV5-1 to TRBJ2-3; no clear D gene. This CDR3 comprises 11 residues. In germline, CDR1 is SGHRS, CDR2 YFSETQ. Trimming cost V 4 bases and J 6 bases, with 6 bases left between them. For the CDR3, the DNA is TGCGCCAGCAGCCTTGGGGATACGCAGTATTTT. It is translated as CASSLGDTQYF.

This clonotype was seen repeatedly, ten times or more. The chain employs TRBV20-1 and TRBJ2-7; maybe TRBD2 (7 bases). CDR3 length equals 13 residues. Germline CDR1 reads DFQATT; CDR2 reads SNEGSKA (reference sequence). Trimming stripped 2 bases from V and 11 bases from J, with 19 bases between. CDR3 sequence (DNA): TGCAGTGCTAGACGGGGGAGGGGGGGACCTAAGTACGTC. It encodes CSARRGRGGPKYV.

In this sample, this clonotype turned up a few times. A much more abundant neighbour one base away suggests this may be a read error. CDR3 sequence (DNA): TGTGCCAGCAGTGATCACAGGGAAGACCCCCTTCATGCGACCCAGTACTTC. This codes for CASSDHREDPLHATQYF. This chain joins TRBV9 and TRBJ2-5, with a possible D match to TRBD1 (6 bases). CDR3 length equals 17 residues. Germline V gene sequence: CDR1 SGDLS, CDR2 YYNGEE. V gave up 5 bases and J gave up 7 bases, with 27 bases separating them.